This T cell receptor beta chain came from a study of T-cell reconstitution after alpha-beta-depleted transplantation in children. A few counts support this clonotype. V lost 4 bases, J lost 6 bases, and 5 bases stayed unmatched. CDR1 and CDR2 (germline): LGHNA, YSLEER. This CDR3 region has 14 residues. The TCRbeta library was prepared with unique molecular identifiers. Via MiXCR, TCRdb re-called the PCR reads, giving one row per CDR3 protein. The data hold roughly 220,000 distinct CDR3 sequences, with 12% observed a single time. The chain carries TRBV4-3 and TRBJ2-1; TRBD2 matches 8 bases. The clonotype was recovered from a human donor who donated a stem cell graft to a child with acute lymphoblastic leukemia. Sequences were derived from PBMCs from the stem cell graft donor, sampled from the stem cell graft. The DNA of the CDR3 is TGCGCCAGCAGCCGGATAGCGGGACCCAATGAGCAGTTCTTC. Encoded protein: CASSRIAGPNEQFF.